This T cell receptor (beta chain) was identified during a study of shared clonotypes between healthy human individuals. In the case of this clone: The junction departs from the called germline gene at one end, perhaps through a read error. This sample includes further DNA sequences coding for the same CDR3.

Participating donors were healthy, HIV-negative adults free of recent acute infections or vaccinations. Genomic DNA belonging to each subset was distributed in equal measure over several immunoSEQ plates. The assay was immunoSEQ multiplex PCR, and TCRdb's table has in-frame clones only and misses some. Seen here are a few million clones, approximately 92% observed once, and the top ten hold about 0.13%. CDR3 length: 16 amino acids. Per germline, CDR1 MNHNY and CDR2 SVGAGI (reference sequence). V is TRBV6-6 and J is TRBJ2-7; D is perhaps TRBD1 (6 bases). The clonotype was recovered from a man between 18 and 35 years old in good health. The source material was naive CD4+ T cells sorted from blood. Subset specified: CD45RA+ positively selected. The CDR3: CASSSPSRDNPYEQYF. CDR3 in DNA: TGCGCCAGCAGTTCCCCTAGCAGGGACAACCCCTACGAGCAGTACTTC.